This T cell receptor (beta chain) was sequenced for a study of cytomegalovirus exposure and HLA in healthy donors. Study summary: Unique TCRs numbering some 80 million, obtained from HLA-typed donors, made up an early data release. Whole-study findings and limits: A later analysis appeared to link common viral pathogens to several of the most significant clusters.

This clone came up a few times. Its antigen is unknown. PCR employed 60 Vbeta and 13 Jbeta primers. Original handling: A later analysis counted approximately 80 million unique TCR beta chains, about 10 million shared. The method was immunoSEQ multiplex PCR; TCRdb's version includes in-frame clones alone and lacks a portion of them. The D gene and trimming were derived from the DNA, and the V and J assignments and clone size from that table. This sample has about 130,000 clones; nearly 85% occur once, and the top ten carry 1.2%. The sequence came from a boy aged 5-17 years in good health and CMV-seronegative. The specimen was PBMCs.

CDR3 residues: CASSLQGSLYSNQPQHF. CDR3 coding DNA: TGTGCCAGCAGCTTGCAGGGGAGCCTCTATAGCAATCAGCCCCAGCATTTT. The genes are TRBV5-6 and TRBJ1-5, with D perhaps TRBD1 (6 bases). CDR3 length: 17 amino acids. Germline loops: CDR1 SGHDT, CDR2 YYEEEE. Trimming took 1 base from V and 0 from J, leaving 14 bases between them.